This T cell receptor (beta chain) was sequenced in a study of T cell changes during pregnancy in multiple sclerosis. This table comes from immunoSEQ multiplex PCR, and its TCRdb copy is limited to in-frame clones, with some not included. Of tens of thousands of clones listed, around 93% were seen once; the top ten hold 2.5% to 3%. This CDR3 is built from 12 residues. The ends were cut back, 5 bases at V and 4 bases at J, with 8 bases in the middle. Germline CDR1 is SGHVS and CDR2 is FQNEAQ. On this clone: This CDR3 is also generated by other DNA sequences in the sample.

The sample was peripheral blood, taken in the second trimester of pregnancy. This chain uses TRBV7-8 with TRBJ1-1; weak D call: TRBD1 (6 bases). The TCR originated in a female donor with multiple sclerosis, enrolled in a pregnancy study. Here the CDR3 DNA reads TGTGCCAGCAGCAGAGGGGGCACTGAAGCTTTCTTT. Encoded protein: CASSRGGTEAFF.